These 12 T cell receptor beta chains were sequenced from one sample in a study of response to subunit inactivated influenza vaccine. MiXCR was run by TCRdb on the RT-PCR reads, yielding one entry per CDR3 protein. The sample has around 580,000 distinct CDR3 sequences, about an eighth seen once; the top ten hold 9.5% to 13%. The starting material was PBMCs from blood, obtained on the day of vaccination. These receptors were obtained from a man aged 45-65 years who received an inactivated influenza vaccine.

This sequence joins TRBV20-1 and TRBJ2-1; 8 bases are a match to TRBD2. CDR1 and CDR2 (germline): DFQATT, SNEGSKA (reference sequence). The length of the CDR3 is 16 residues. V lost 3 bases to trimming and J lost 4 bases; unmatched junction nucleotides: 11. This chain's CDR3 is CSARARSSGLYNEQFF. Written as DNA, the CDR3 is TGCAGTGCTAGGGCACGGTCTAGCGGGTTGTACAATGAGCAGTTCTTC.

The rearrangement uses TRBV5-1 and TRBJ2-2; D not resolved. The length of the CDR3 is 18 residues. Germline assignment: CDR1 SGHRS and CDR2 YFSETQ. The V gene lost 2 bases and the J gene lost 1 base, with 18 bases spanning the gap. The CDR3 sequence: CASSLIWVAGQNTGELFF. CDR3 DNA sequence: TGCGCCAGCAGCTTAATCTGGGTTGCCGGTCAGAACACCGGGGAGCTGTTTTTT.

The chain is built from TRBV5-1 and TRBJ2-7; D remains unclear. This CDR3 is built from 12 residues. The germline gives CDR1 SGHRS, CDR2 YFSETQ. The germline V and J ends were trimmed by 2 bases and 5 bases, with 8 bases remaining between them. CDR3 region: CASSFGEDEQYF. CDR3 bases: TGCGCCAGCAGCTTTGGGGAAGACGAGCAGTACTTC.

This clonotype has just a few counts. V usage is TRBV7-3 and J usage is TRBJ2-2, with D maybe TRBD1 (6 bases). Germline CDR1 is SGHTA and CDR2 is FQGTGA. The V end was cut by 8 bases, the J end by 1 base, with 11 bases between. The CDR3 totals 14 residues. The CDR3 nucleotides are TGTGCCAGCGCCGGGACACGGAACACCGGGGAGCTGTTTTTT. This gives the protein CASAGTRNTGELFF.

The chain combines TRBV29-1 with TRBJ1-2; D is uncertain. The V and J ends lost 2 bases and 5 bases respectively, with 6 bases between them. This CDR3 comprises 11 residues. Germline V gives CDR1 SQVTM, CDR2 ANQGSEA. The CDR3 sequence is CSVESGYGYTF. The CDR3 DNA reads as TGCAGCGTTGAATCCGGGTATGGCTACACCTTC.

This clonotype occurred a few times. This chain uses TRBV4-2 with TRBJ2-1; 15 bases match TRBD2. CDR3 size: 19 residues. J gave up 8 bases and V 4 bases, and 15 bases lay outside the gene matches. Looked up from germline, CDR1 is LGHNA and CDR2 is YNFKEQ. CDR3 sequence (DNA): TGTGCCAGCAGCCGTGGGGGACTAGCGGGAGGTTGGGCAGGGGATGAGCAGTTCTTC. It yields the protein CASSRGGLAGGWAGDEQFF.

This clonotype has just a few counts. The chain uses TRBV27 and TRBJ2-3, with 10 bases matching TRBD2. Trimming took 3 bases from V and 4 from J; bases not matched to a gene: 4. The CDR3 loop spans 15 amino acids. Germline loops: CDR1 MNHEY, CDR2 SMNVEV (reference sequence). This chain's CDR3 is CASSFALAGADTQYF. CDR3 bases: TGTGCCAGCAGTTTCGCCCTAGCGGGAGCAGATACGCAGTATTTT.

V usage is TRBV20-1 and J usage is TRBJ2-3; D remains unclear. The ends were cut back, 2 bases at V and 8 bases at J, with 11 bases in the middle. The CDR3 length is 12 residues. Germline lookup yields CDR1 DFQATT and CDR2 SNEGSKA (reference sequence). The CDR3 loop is CSARRPGVTQYF. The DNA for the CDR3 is TGCAGTGCTAGAAGGCCCGGAGTTACGCAGTATTTT.

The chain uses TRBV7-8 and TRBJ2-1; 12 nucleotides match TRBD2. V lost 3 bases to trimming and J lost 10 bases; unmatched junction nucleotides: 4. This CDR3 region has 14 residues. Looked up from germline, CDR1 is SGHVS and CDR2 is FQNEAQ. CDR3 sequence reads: CASSFSSGGGEQFF. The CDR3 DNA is TGTGCCAGCAGCTTTTCTAGCGGGGGGGGAGAGCAGTTCTTC.

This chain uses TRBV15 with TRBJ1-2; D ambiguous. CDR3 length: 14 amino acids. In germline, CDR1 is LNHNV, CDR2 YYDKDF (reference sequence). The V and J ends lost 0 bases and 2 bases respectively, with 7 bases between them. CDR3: CATSRDLQNYGYTF. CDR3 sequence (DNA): TGTGCCACCAGCAGAGATTTGCAGAACTATGGCTACACCTTC.

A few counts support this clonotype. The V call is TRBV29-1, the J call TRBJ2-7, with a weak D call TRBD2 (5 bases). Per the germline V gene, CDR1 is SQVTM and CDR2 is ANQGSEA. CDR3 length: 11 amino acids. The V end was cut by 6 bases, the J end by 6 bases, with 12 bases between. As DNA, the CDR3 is TGCAGCGTGGATGAGGGTCGCGAGCAGTACTTC. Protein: CSVDEGREQYF.

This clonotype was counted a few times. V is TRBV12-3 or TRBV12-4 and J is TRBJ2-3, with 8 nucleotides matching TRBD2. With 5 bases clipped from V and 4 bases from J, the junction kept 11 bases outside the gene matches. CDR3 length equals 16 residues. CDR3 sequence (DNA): TGTGCCAGCAGTCAACAGCGGGGGTTAGGCCCAGATACGCAGTATTTT. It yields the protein CASSQQRGLGPDTQYF.